This TCR beta chain was sequenced during a study of blood T cell repertoires in COVID-19. Study details: Researchers got acute and convalescent COVID-19 samples from the United States, Italy and Spain. Sources were T cells, B-cell-depleted T cells, or PBMCs; the material itself was cDNA or gDNA.

The V gene's germline CDR1 is SGHRS and CDR2 YFSETQ. There are 14 residues in the CDR3. V lost 0 bases and J lost 2, with 8 bases in between. Original analysis: Estimation of nucleated cell counts was performed using reference gene primer amplification. Only in-frame clones appear in the TCRdb table, and some are missing; sequencing was by immunoSEQ multiplex PCR. V and J calls and clone size follow that table, whereas D and trimming were derived from the DNA. Of around 100,000 clones listed, 70% to 90% are singletons. This clonotype was obtained from a man aged 45-60 years with active or convalescent COVID-19. What was sequenced was peripheral blood. The chain joins TRBV5-1 to TRBJ1-1; D is ambiguous. The DNA for the CDR3 is TGCGCCAGCAGCTTGGATCTCAGTAACACTGAAGCTTTCTTT. As protein: CASSLDLSNTEAFF.